This TCR beta chain emerged from a study of blood T cell repertoires in COVID-19. Overall study: Donors in the United States, Italy and Spain gave samples during acute or convalescent COVID-19. From T cells, B-cell-depleted T cells, or PBMCs came the material, which was cDNA or gDNA.

The germline gives CDR1 SGHTA, CDR2 FQGNSA. V lost 3 bases, J lost 10 bases, and 7 bases stayed unmatched. CDR3 size: 15 residues. Method: immunoSEQ multiplex PCR; TCRdb's copy keeps in-frame clones and lacks some. The data show around 220,000 clones, with approximately 91% seen just once and 2% to 2.5% held by the top ten. This sequence originates from a woman aged 40 to 50 who had recovered from COVID-19. Specimen: peripheral blood. The chain couples TRBV7-2 to TRBJ2-1, with TRBD2 matching over 12 bases. The CDR3 DNA is TGTGCCAGCAGCTTCTGGACTAGCGGGGTGCGCGAGCAGTTCTTC. Translation: CASSFWTSGVREQFF.